What follows describes a single TCR beta chain. CDR1 is LNHDA, CDR2 SQIVND, per germline (reference sequence). Trimming cost V 7 bases and J 2 bases, with 21 bases left between them. The CDR3 is 17 amino acids. This sample is part of a study of blood T cell repertoires in COVID-19. Some clones are missing from TCRdb's copy, which holds only in-frame ones; the method was immunoSEQ multiplex PCR. The sample lists approximately 200,000 clones, about 81% occurring once. Enrollment of patients from Seattle took place during active infection, with longitudinal follow-up. Sequencing used peripheral blood. This sequence was found in a woman of 80 years or more with COVID-19, enrolled during active disease. This sequence joins TRBV19 and TRBJ2-1; D perhaps matches TRBD2 (5 bases). The CDR3 coding sequence is TGTGCCAGTACCCAATACTTAAGCGGATACGCCTACAATGAGCAGTTCTTC. Encoded protein: CASTQYLSGYAYNEQFF.